These T cell receptor beta chains were read from a single sample in a study of shared T cell receptors in the human thymus. Assay: immunoSEQ multiplex PCR; the TCRdb copy retains only in-frame clones and omits some. The repertoire holds about 380,000 clones, with around 95% as singletons. The sequencing input was thymocytes. Receptor source: a human donor. The CDR3 runs from the conserved cysteine through the conserved F or W.

v_call: TRBV15; cdr3_aa: CATSRGGQPQHF
v_call: TRBV13; cdr3_aa: CASSLLWSSGAQETQYF
v_call: TRBV28; cdr3_aa: CASSLLPGRSYEQYF
v_call: TRBV4-2; cdr3_aa: CASSQGLRGDEQFF
v_call: TRBV5-4; cdr3_aa: CASSLGGTRPGLYEDEQFF
v_call: TRBV28; cdr3_aa: CASSRPISGRRTGELFF
v_call: TRBV4-2; cdr3_aa: CASSQEMDTNYGYTF
v_call: TRBV5-8; cdr3_aa: CASSMDSSGGSNQPQHF
v_call: TRBV5-5; cdr3_aa: CASNERENYEQYF
v_call: TRBV27; cdr3_aa: CASSLSARGYEQYF
v_call: TRBV4-1; cdr3_aa: CASSQASKQGHIQYF
v_call: TRBV5-5; cdr3_aa: CASSLMGRVTSGANVLTF
v_call: TRBV19; cdr3_aa: CASSITSPPPGVGGELFF
v_call: TRBV23-1; cdr3_aa: CASSQGQIGELFF
v_call: TRBV27; cdr3_aa: CASRDKGTQYF
v_call: TRBV6-5; cdr3_aa: CASSSGTGVLDEQFF
v_call: TRBV18; cdr3_aa: CASSPRSYGYTF
v_call: TRBV28; cdr3_aa: CASSFLQGARGNTIYF
v_call: TRBV5-1; cdr3_aa: CASSHTPHHSSSRDEQYF
v_call: TRBV9; cdr3_aa: CASSASGSAREQFF
v_call: TRBV19; cdr3_aa: CASSKMDRRYGYTF
v_call: TRBV29-1; cdr3_aa: CSVVQREGREQFF
v_call: TRBV2; cdr3_aa: CASSPRPAQQVRKGYGYTF
v_call: TRBV7-2; cdr3_aa: CASSKDRGSNQPQHF
v_call: TRBV27; cdr3_aa: CASSPDRQFQPQHF
v_call: TRBV19; cdr3_aa: CASSVKGTIYF